The 10 T cell receptor beta chains reported below all come from one sample, sequenced in a study of blood T cell repertoires in COVID-19 (dated by TCRdb to 2018 to 2021). The library was built by means of the immunoSEQ multiplex PCR assay. Sourced from immuneACCESS, this table was stored by TCRdb with only in-frame sequences that have V and J called. A share of the clones is absent; for the studies checked, an unresolved V gene accounts for under half, and the remainder has no known explanation. Counted in this sample were about 260,000 clones; about 87% of them appeared once. The ten largest clonotypes hold roughly 0.95% of the sample. Input material: PBMCs or T cells enriched from blood (not recorded which). Receptor source: a man aged 45-65 years who had been exposed to COVID-19.

V and J are TRBV27 and TRBJ1-5, with no clear D. Germline CDR1 and CDR2: MNHEY and SMNVEV (reference sequence). The CDR3 runs 15 residues. The V gene lost 5 bases and the J gene lost 0 bases, with 11 bases spanning the gap. CDR3 nucleotides: TGTGCCAGCAGTGCCCACAGAGATAGCAATCAGCCCCAGCATTTT. As protein: CASSAHRDSNQPQHF.

The chain is built from TRBV11-2 and TRBJ1-2; no reliable D call. Trimming stripped 2 bases from V and 8 bases from J, with 9 bases between. Germline V CDR1 and CDR2: SGHAT, FQNNGV. The CDR3 sequence is 12 residues long. The CDR3 DNA is TGTGCCAGCAGCTTAAGAGGGTTGGGCTACACCTTC. It is translated as CASSLRGLGYTF.

The chain combines TRBV3-1 (or the pseudogene TRBV3-2) with TRBJ1-4; maybe TRBD1 (5 bases). The CDR3 length is 16 residues. The V and J ends lost 3 bases and 8 bases respectively, with 19 bases between them. The germline V gene encodes CDR1 LGHDT and CDR2 YNNKEL (reference sequence). The DNA of the CDR3 is TGTGCCAGCAGCCACGCCTATCGGGGGATAGACGAAAAACTGTTTTTT. Protein product: CASSHAYRGIDEKLFF.

J is TRBJ2-1 and V is TRBV10-3; D possibly corresponds to TRBD2 (6 bases). V was shortened by 0 bases and J by 0 bases, with 9 bases between the two germline ends. The germline V gene has CDR1 ENHRY and CDR2 SYGVKD. The CDR3 runs 16 residues. CDR3 sequence (DNA): TGTGCCATCAGTGAGTCGGCGGGAAGCTCCTACAATGAGCAGTTCTTC. Translation gives CAISESAGSSYNEQFF.

In regard to this clone: One end of the junction fails to match germline, which may point to a read error. This chain links TRBV7-7 with TRBJ2-3; TRBD2 aligns across 7 bases. The CDR3 spans 16 residues. Germline CDR1 is SSHAT and CDR2 is FNYEAQ (reference sequence). CDR3 sequence: CASSLGAGTYTDTQYF. CDR3 coding DNA: TGTGCTAGCAGCTTAGGAGCGGGAACTTACACAGATACGCAGTATTTT.

The chain has TRBV5-1 and TRBJ2-7; 7 nucleotides line up with TRBD1. The V segment lost 1 base and the J segment 5 bases; nucleotides outside the gene matches: 9. There are 15 residues in the CDR3. From germline, CDR1 is SGHRS and CDR2 YFSETQ. The CDR3 region is CASSLFNRGVNEQYF. The CDR3 DNA reads TGCGCCAGCAGCTTGTTTAACAGGGGAGTCAACGAGCAGTACTTC.

The chain links TRBV7-9 to TRBJ1-2, with D perhaps TRBD1 (5 bases). Germline V gives CDR1 SEHNR, CDR2 FQNEAQ (reference sequence). V lost 9 bases, J lost 2 bases, and 7 bases lay in between. This CDR3 spans 11 amino acids. CDR3 sequence: CASGQNYGYTF. The DNA for the CDR3 is TGTGCCAGTGGACAAAACTATGGCTACACCTTC.

This chain links TRBV15 with TRBJ1-1, with TRBD1 matching over 10 bases. From germline, CDR1 is LNHNV and CDR2 YYDKDF (reference sequence). The CDR3 has 15 residues. The V and J ends lost 0 bases and 4 bases, in that order; junction bases with no gene match: 2. Here the CDR3 reads CATSREGQGSTEAFF. CDR3 sequence (DNA): TGTGCCACCAGCAGAGAGGGACAGGGGAGCACTGAAGCTTTCTTT.

The V gene is TRBV6-5, the J gene TRBJ2-7; 10 nucleotides agree with TRBD1. The CDR3 is 16 amino acids. Germline CDR1 reads MNHEY; CDR2 reads SVGAGI. Germline trimming cut 4 bases from V and 1 base from J; bases unmatched to any gene: 7. CDR3 sequence: CASSSLRGQGSYEQYV. The CDR3 bases are TGTGCCAGCAGTTCACTTCGGGGACAGGGGTCCTACGAGCAGTACGTC.

The rearrangement links TRBV6-5 to TRBJ1-5; a weak D match, TRBD1 (6 bases). This CDR3 contains 14 residues. Per the germline V gene, CDR1 is MNHEY and CDR2 is SVGAGI. Trimming stripped 5 bases from V and 2 bases from J, with 10 bases between. CDR3 DNA sequence: TGTGCCAGCAGTCTACGACAGGGCAATCAGCCCCAGCATTTT. It specifies CASSLRQGNQPQHF.